Below, 32 T cell receptor beta chains from the same sample are listed, as sequenced in a study of beta chain features in type 1 diabetes. The entirety of the isolated RNA underwent reverse transcription, so expressed TCRB transcripts were sequenced. Sequencing used immunoSEQ multiplex PCR; TCRdb keeps in-frame clones, though not all of them. The table records 300,000 to 350,000 clones, around 20% of them present only once. Material for sequencing was naive CD4+ T cells from blood. The source of these receptors is a woman in her late teens or twenties in good health.

The chain combines TRBV14 with TRBJ2-1, with 8 bases aligning to TRBD2. V was clipped by 1 base and J by 7 bases; unmatched bases: 6. Germline V gene lookup returns CDR1 SGHDN and CDR2 FVKESK. The CDR3 is 15 amino acids. The CDR3 reads CASSQGPSGRNEQFF. The CDR3 DNA is TGTGCCAGCAGCCAAGGGCCTAGCGGGCGGAATGAGCAGTTCTTC.

There are a few counts of this clone. The chain uses TRBV2 and TRBJ2-1; 10 bases match TRBD2. Germline CDR1 and CDR2: SNHLY and FYNNEI. The CDR3 spans 15 residues. V shed 7 bases, J shed 3 bases, and the junction held 6 bases outside the gene matches. The CDR3 loop reads CASTSGRAYYNEQFF. CDR3 DNA sequence: TGTGCCAGCACCAGCGGGAGGGCCTACTACAATGAGCAGTTCTTC.

V gene TRBV5-1 combines with J gene TRBJ2-7; the match to TRBD2 covers 13 bases. From germline, CDR1 is SGHRS and CDR2 YFSETQ. The CDR3 has 17 amino acids. The V segment lost 2 bases and the J segment 1 base; nucleotides outside the gene matches: 6. As DNA, the CDR3 is TGCGCCAGCAGCTTTACTAGCGGGAGGGCCGGGTCCTACGAGCAGTACTTC. Protein sequence: CASSFTSGRAGSYEQYF. Together with reference TRBV5-1 and TRBJ2-7, the CDR3 gives the full variable domain: KAGVTQTPRYLIKTRGQQVTLSCSPISGHRSVSWYQQTPGQGLQFLFEYFSETQRNKGNFPGRFSGRQFSNSRSEMNVSTLELGDSALYLCASSFTSGRAGSYEQYFGPGTRLTVT.

The rearrangement links TRBV5-6 to TRBJ2-7; D may be TRBD2 (6 bases). The CDR3 totals 14 residues. CDR1 and CDR2 (germline): SGHDT, YYEEEE. The V end was cut by 4 bases, the J end by 4 bases, with 15 bases between. Here the CDR3 DNA reads TGTGCCAGCAGCATGGGACTCGGTGATTACGAGCAGTACTTC. It specifies CASSMGLGDYEQYF.

This clone has more than one count but fewer than ten. The rearrangement joins TRBV29-1 to TRBJ2-7; tentatively, D is TRBD2 (7 bases). V gave up 3 bases and J gave up 0 bases, with 12 bases separating them. Germline V gene sequence: CDR1 SQVTM, CDR2 ANQGSEA. The CDR3 loop spans 14 amino acids. The CDR3 DNA follows: TGCAGCGTTGATGCGGGGGCCGACTCCTACGAGCAGTACTTC. Amino acid sequence: CSVDAGADSYEQYF.

The rearrangement links TRBV25-1 to TRBJ2-1; 9 bases line up with TRBD1. Germline CDR1 MGHDK, CDR2 SYGVNS. CDR3 size: 15 residues. With 5 bases clipped from V and 9 bases from J, the junction kept 11 bases outside the gene matches. CDR3 DNA sequence: TGTGCCAGCAGTCTTCGGGACAGGGAGACGGGTGAGCAGTTCTTC. Protein product: CASSLRDRETGEQFF. Combining the CDR3 with reference TRBV25-1 and TRBJ2-1 gives the whole variable domain EADIYQTPRYLVIGTGKKITLECSQTMGHDKMYWYQQDPGMELHLIHYSYGVNSTEKGDLSSESTVSRIRTEHFPLTLESARPSHTSQYLCASSLRDRETGEQFFGPGTRLTVL.

This clone was detected a few times. The rearrangement uses TRBV29-1 and TRBJ1-1; D is uncertain. The CDR3 sequence is 14 residues long. With 6 bases removed from V and 4 bases from J, the gap between germline ends came to 18 bases. Per germline, CDR1 SQVTM and CDR2 ANQGSEA. The CDR3 reads CSVNPNRRATEAFF. For the CDR3, the DNA is TGCAGCGTCAACCCCAACCGCCGCGCCACTGAAGCTTTCTTT. The variable domain in full, with the rest retrieved from reference TRBV29-1 and TRBJ1-1, is SAVISQKPSRDICQRGTSLTIQCQVDSQVTMMFWYRQQPGQSLTLIATANQGSEATYESGFVIDKFPISRPNLTFSTLTVSNMSPEDSSIYLCSVNPNRRATEAFFGQGTRLTVV.

This chain links TRBV25-1 with TRBJ2-7; TRBD1 might be the D (6 bases). CDR3 size: 14 residues. Germline V gene sequence: CDR1 MGHDK, CDR2 SYGVNS. V lost 3 bases and J 4 bases, leaving 13 bases between the germline ends. CDR3 in DNA: TGTGCCAGCAGTGATCGCGACAGGTTGTACGAGCAGTACTTC. It codes for CASSDRDRLYEQYF.

The V call is TRBV19, the J call TRBJ1-5; D is perhaps TRBD1 (5 bases). V gave up 9 bases and J gave up 6 bases, with 15 bases separating them. CDR1 and CDR2 from the germline V gene are LNHDA and SQIVND (reference sequence). The CDR3 loop spans 13 amino acids. The CDR3 here is CASSQGTTQPQHF. The CDR3 nucleotides read TGTGCCAGCTCTCAGGGAACGACTCAGCCCCAGCATTTT.

The rearrangement uses TRBV2 and TRBJ2-7; maybe TRBD2 (6 bases). Germline loops: CDR1 SNHLY, CDR2 FYNNEI. The CDR3 loop spans 14 amino acids. V lost 3 bases, J lost 4 bases, and 13 bases lay in between. CDR3 residues: CASSDARRGYEQYF. The CDR3 nucleotides read TGTGCCAGCAGTGATGCAAGGCGGGGATACGAGCAGTACTTC.

This chain's CDR3 is CASSPAAGRPYNEQFF. The CDR3 DNA follows: TGTGCCAGCAGTCCAGCAGCGGGACGGCCTTACAATGAGCAGTTCTTC. The genes are TRBV9 and TRBJ2-1, with 7 bases lining up with TRBD2. This CDR3 comprises 16 residues. Germline assignment: CDR1 SGDLS and CDR2 YYNGEE. The V segment lost 5 bases and the J segment 4 bases; nucleotides outside the gene matches: 12. The full variable domain, completed using reference TRBV9 and TRBJ2-1, is DSGVTQTPKHLITATGQRVTLRCSPRSGDLSVYWYQQSLDQGLQFLIQYYNGEERAKGNILERFSAQQFPDLHSELNLSSLELGDSALYFCASSPAAGRPYNEQFFGPGTRLTVL.

V gene TRBV5-4 combines with J gene TRBJ1-5; D is undetermined. This CDR3 spans 12 amino acids. V was cut by 1 base and J by 4 bases, with 3 bases left in between. Germline V gives CDR1 SGHNT, CDR2 YYREEE (reference sequence). CDR3 in amino acids: CASSLPNQPQHF. The CDR3 nucleotides read TGTGCCAGCAGCTTGCCTAATCAGCCCCAGCATTTT.

This chain connects TRBV5-4 to TRBJ2-1; 14 bases agree with TRBD2. J gave up 9 bases and V 4 bases, and 6 bases lay outside the gene matches. CDR3 length: 15 residues. Germline loops: CDR1 SGHNT, CDR2 YYREEE (reference sequence). CDR3 coding DNA: TGTGCCAGCAGCAAGGGACTAGCGGGAGAGGTTGAGCAGTTCTTC. The encoded protein is CASSKGLAGEVEQFF.

The table lists this clone with a few counts. The J gene is TRBJ2-1, the V gene TRBV11-2, with D perhaps matching TRBD2 (6 bases). The CDR3 has 15 amino acids. With 1 base removed from V and 4 bases from J, the gap between germline ends came to 11 bases. Germline CDR1 and CDR2: SGHAT and FQNNGV. DNA of the CDR3: TGTGCCAGCAGCTTAGCGGGGAGGTTGTACAATGAGCAGTTCTTC. Translated: CASSLAGRLYNEQFF.

This clone was counted only a few times. This chain uses TRBV9 with TRBJ2-5; D gene uncertain. CDR3 length equals 13 residues. Germline assignment: CDR1 SGDLS and CDR2 YYNGEE. The V end lost 5 bases, the J end lost 5 bases, and 13 bases lay between the germline ends. Here the CDR3 DNA reads TGTGCCAGCAGTCCCAATTCCAGGGAGACCCAGTACTTC. Protein product: CASSPNSRETQYF. The full variable domain, with the rest looked up from reference TRBV9 and TRBJ2-5, is DSGVTQTPKHLITATGQRVTLRCSPRSGDLSVYWYQQSLDQGLQFLIQYYNGEERAKGNILERFSAQQFPDLHSELNLSSLELGDSALYFCASSPNSRETQYFGPGTRLLVL.

The rearrangement links TRBV7-2 to TRBJ1-2; D not resolved. Trimming cost V 4 bases and J 8 bases, with 14 bases left between them. Germline V CDR1 and CDR2: SGHTA, FQGNSA. This CDR3 spans 13 amino acids. CDR3 nucleotide sequence: TGTGCCAGCAGCTCCAGACGGCGGGAAGGCTACACCTTC. Its protein is CASSSRRREGYTF.

Only a few counts were recorded for this clone. V usage is TRBV29-1 and J usage is TRBJ2-1, with a tentative D call TRBD2 (7 bases). This CDR3 has 13 amino acids. Germline assignment: CDR1 SQVTM and CDR2 ANQGSEA. V gave up 6 bases and J gave up 0 bases, with 9 bases separating them. As DNA, the CDR3 is TGCAGCGTGGGAGGGGGCTCCTACAATGAGCAGTTCTTC. The encoded protein is CSVGGGSYNEQFF.

This clone was found a few times. The chain employs TRBV11-2 and TRBJ2-5; 9 positions match TRBD1. The CDR3 extends over 15 amino acids. CDR1 is SGHAT and CDR2 is FQNNGV in the germline V gene. The V and J ends lost 3 bases and 1 base, in that order; junction bases with no gene match: 3. As DNA, the CDR3 is TGTGCCAGCAGCTTCGGACAGGGGATCCAAGAGACCCAGTACTTC. Its translation is CASSFGQGIQETQYF.

The gene calls are TRBV2 and TRBJ2-2; TRBD1 matches at 7 bases. V shed 6 bases and J 7 bases; nucleotides not matched to a gene: 8. Per the germline V gene, CDR1 is SNHLY and CDR2 is FYNNEI. The length of the CDR3 is 14 residues. The CDR3: CASRDRSGGGELFF. CDR3 bases: TGTGCCAGCAGGGACAGGAGCGGAGGCGGGGAGCTGTTTTTT.

The table lists this clone with a few counts. V gene TRBV4-2 combines with J gene TRBJ2-1; 7 bases are a match to TRBD2. After removal of 1 base from V and 10 bases from J, the junction contained 7 bases not matched to a gene. This CDR3 contains 14 residues. The germline gives CDR1 LGHNA, CDR2 YNFKEQ. This CDR3 reads CASSQAPEAGEQFF. The CDR3 DNA reads as TGTGCCAGCAGCCAAGCCCCAGAAGCGGGGGAGCAGTTCTTC.

This clone has just a few counts. This chain joins TRBV9 and TRBJ2-1, with 7 bases that match TRBD1. The CDR3 has 15 amino acids. CDR1 is SGDLS, CDR2 YYNGEE, per germline. Losses at the gene ends were 4 bases for V and 6 bases for J; bases not matched to a gene: 10. The CDR3 bases are TGTGCCAGCAGCATGACAGGGTACCAGGGCAATGAGCAGTTCTTC. It yields the protein CASSMTGYQGNEQFF.

The rearrangement uses TRBV28 and TRBJ2-7, with 9 bases fitting TRBD2. The V gene end was trimmed by 4 bases and the J gene end by 2 bases; junction bases not matched to a gene: 6. Germline V gene sequence: CDR1 MDHEN, CDR2 SYDVKM. This CDR3 is 15 amino acids long. CDR3 in amino acids: CASSSDSGGAYEQYF. The CDR3 DNA sequence: TGTGCCAGCAGTTCCGATAGCGGGGGAGCCTACGAGCAGTACTTC.

There are a few counts of this clone. The chain combines TRBV5-4 with TRBJ1-6, with no clear D. The germline gives CDR1 SGHNT, CDR2 YYREEE (reference sequence). V lost 0 bases to trimming and J lost 7 bases, with 8 bases between them. The CDR3 sequence is 14 residues long. The CDR3: CASSLGGLNSPLHF. In DNA form, the CDR3 reads TGTGCCAGCAGCTTGGGTGGCCTCAATTCACCCCTCCACTTT. The full variable domain, rest sourced from reference TRBV5-4 and TRBJ1-6, is ETGVTQSPTHLIKTRGQQVTLRCSSQSGHNTVSWYQQALGQGPQFIFQYYREEENGRGNFPPRFSGLQFPNYSSELNVNALELDDSALYLCASSLGGLNSPLHFGNGTRLTVT.

The chain links TRBV5-4 to TRBJ2-7; TRBD2 might be the D (5 bases). Trimming cost V 2 bases and J 0 bases, with 12 bases left between them. The CDR3 runs 15 residues. Germline V gene data show CDR1 as SGHNT and CDR2 as YYREEE (reference sequence). The CDR3 sequence: CASSLEAVSSYEQYF. The DNA of the CDR3 is TGTGCCAGCAGCTTAGAAGCGGTTAGCTCCTACGAGCAGTACTTC.

This clone was observed a handful of times. The rearrangement links TRBV29-1 to TRBJ1-2, with D tentatively TRBD1 (5 bases). V dropped 6 bases and J dropped 7 bases, with 15 bases sitting between them. Germline CDR1 is SQVTM and CDR2 is ANQGSEA. There are 12 residues in the CDR3. The CDR3 here is CSVGGTFLGYTF. DNA of the CDR3: TGCAGCGTCGGGGGGACCTTTCTTGGCTACACCTTC.

This rearrangement joins TRBV2 to TRBJ2-5; possible D gene TRBD1, 5 bases. The CDR3 has 14 residues. With 1 base removed from V and 2 bases from J, the gap between germline ends came to 8 bases. Per germline, CDR1 SNHLY and CDR2 FYNNEI. The CDR3 DNA sequence: TGTGCCAGCAGTGAAGAGGCAGGGCAAGAGACCCAGTACTTC. Protein product: CASSEEAGQETQYF.

The genes are TRBV30 and TRBJ2-6; TRBD1 is a possible D gene (5 bases). V lost 5 bases and J 1 base, leaving 12 bases between the germline ends. Looked up from germline, CDR1 is GTSNPN and CDR2 is SVGIG (reference sequence). CDR3 length equals 15 residues. CDR3 amino acids: CAWGIRASGANVLTF. As DNA, the CDR3 is TGTGCCTGGGGGATCAGGGCGTCTGGGGCCAACGTCCTGACTTTC.

The chain has TRBV4-1 and TRBJ2-4, with 7 bases aligning to TRBD2. Trimming took 5 bases from V and 0 from J; bases not matched to a gene: 19. Germline CDR1 is MGHRA and CDR2 is YSYEKL. The CDR3 is 20 amino acids. The CDR3 nucleotides are TGCGCCAGCAGCACCCGGGAGACGCTAGCGGACACGCTAGCCAAAAACATTCAGTACTTC. Its protein product is CASSTRETLADTLAKNIQYF.

This clone showed up just a few times. The gene calls are TRBV7-2 and TRBJ2-5; TRBD2 agrees at 12 bases. V lost 5 bases and J lost 5; bases outside the gene matches: 15. The CDR3 runs 18 residues. CDR1 and CDR2 (germline): SGHTA, FQGNSA. CDR3 amino acids: CASSGDEASGGAGETQYF. CDR3 sequence (DNA): TGTGCCAGCAGCGGAGACGAGGCTAGCGGGGGGGCCGGTGAGACCCAGTACTTC.

The chain has TRBV7-6 and TRBJ2-1, with TRBD2 as a possible D gene (5 bases). V was cut by 4 bases and J by 4 bases, with 14 bases left in between. The length of the CDR3 is 15 residues. Germline values: CDR1 SGHVS, CDR2 FNYEAQ. CDR3 DNA: TGTGCCAGCAGCTCCCCGGGTAGAGGGTACAATGAGCAGTTCTTC. It is translated as CASSSPGRGYNEQFF.

This clone has only a few counts. This chain connects TRBV9 to TRBJ2-1, with 8 bases that match TRBD1. The CDR3 contains 15 residues. Germline V CDR1 and CDR2: SGDLS, YYNGEE. Unmatched junction bases numbered 3, after V lost 0 bases and J lost 4 bases. CDR3 residues: CASSVADREYNEQFF. The CDR3 coding sequence is TGTGCCAGCAGCGTAGCGGACAGGGAGTACAATGAGCAGTTCTTC.

V is TRBV2 and J is TRBJ1-4; 9 bases are shared with TRBD1. The V gene's germline CDR1 is SNHLY and CDR2 FYNNEI. The length of the CDR3 is 15 residues. J was trimmed by 7 bases and V by 1 base; bases with no gene match: 4. CDR3 sequence: CASSEGGQGGEKLFF. The DNA for the CDR3 is TGTGCCAGCAGTGAAGGGGGACAGGGCGGTGAAAAACTGTTTTTT.